The 22 T cell receptor beta chains below all came from one sample that was sequenced in a study of post-analysis software for immune sequencing data. Study-wide results and caveats: About five TRBV segments occurring more often in patients than controls included TRBV5-6, TRBV5-1 and TRBV20-1.

The TCR beta cDNA libraries contained unique molecular identifiers. TCRdb reprocessed the PCR reads via MiXCR and lists one record per CDR3 protein. The data hold under 900,000 distinct CDR3 sequences, with approximately 53% observed a single time. These TCRs are of unknown antigen specificity. Material for sequencing was blood. Receptors were obtained from a girl between 5 and 17 years old with multiple sclerosis.

This sequence joins TRBV5-1 and TRBJ2-5; D is uncertain. Germline values: CDR1 SGHRS, CDR2 YFSETQ. With 0 bases removed from V and 11 bases from J, the gap between germline ends came to 14 bases. The CDR3 is 13 amino acids. The CDR3 loop reads CASSLVAPGGQYF. CDR3 bases: TGCGCCAGCAGCTTGGTTGCGCCGGGTGGGCAGTACTTC.

The rearrangement uses TRBV12-3 or TRBV12-4 and TRBJ2-7; D possibly uses TRBD1 or TRBD2 (5 bases each). V lost 5 bases and J 3 bases, leaving 17 bases between the germline ends. The CDR3 is 15 residues long. The CDR3 sequence is CASSDPGKGRYEQYF. Here the CDR3 DNA reads TGTGCCAGCAGTGACCCGGGGAAGGGGCGCTACGAGCAGTACTTC.

The chain employs TRBV12-3 or TRBV12-4 and TRBJ2-4; no definite D call. V gave up 8 bases and J gave up 0 bases, with 14 bases separating them. The CDR3 spans 15 residues. The CDR3 region has the DNA TGTGCCAGCGCTCCAACGGGTCTAGCCAAAAACATTCAGTACTTC. Protein: CASAPTGLAKNIQYF.

The V and J genes are TRBV6-1 and TRBJ2-7, with D perhaps TRBD1 or TRBD2 (5 bases each). CDR3 length: 15 residues. V lost 0 bases, J lost 5 bases, and 14 bases lay in between. In germline, CDR1 is MNHNS, CDR2 SASEGT. This CDR3 is CASSEARAGTDEQYF. In nucleotides, the CDR3 is TGTGCCAGCAGTGAAGCACGGGCAGGGACCGACGAGCAGTACTTC.

This clonotype was detected only a few times. The V call is TRBV15, the J call TRBJ2-5, with D unclear. Germline loops: CDR1 LNHNV, CDR2 YYDKDF (reference sequence). V lost 4 bases to trimming and J lost 2 bases, with 14 bases between them. The CDR3 runs to 15 residues. CDR3 coding DNA: TGTGCCACCAGCATGAACTCTCAGGCTCAAGAGACCCAGTACTTC. It specifies CATSMNSQAQETQYF. Complete variable domain (other parts from reference TRBV15 and TRBJ2-5): DAMVIQNPRYQVTQFGKPVTLSCSQTLNHNVMYWYQQKSSQAPKLLFHYYDKDFNNEADTPDNFQSRRPNTSFCFLDIRSPGLGDTAMYLCATSMNSQAQETQYFGPGTRLLVL.

The sample holds a few counts of this clonotype. V is TRBV7-2 and J is TRBJ2-5, with 7 bases identical to TRBD2. V was pared by 1 base and J by 2 bases, with 7 bases of the junction left unmatched. Germline assignment: CDR1 SGHTA and CDR2 FQGNSA. The CDR3 is 16 residues long. CDR3: CASSLDASGGQETQYF. The DNA for the CDR3 is TGTGCCAGCAGCTTAGATGCTAGCGGAGGACAAGAGACCCAGTACTTC.

V is TRBV20-1 and J is TRBJ2-5; 10 positions agree with TRBD2. From germline, CDR1 is DFQATT and CDR2 SNEGSKA (reference sequence). This CDR3 has 12 amino acids. The trim removed 1 base at V and 11 bases at J, leaving 4 bases unmatched. As DNA, the CDR3 is TGCAGTGCTAGAGGGACTAGCGGAGAGCAGTACTTC. It codes for CSARGTSGEQYF.

CDR3 protein: CASSSTVDQETQYF. DNA of the CDR3: TGTGCCAGCAGTTCCACCGTCGACCAAGAGACCCAGTACTTC. The J gene is TRBJ2-5, the V gene TRBV9; D is unresolved. Trimming cost V 5 bases and J 0 bases, with 11 bases left between them. In germline, CDR1 is SGDLS, CDR2 YYNGEE. The CDR3 runs to 14 residues.

The V and J genes are TRBV6-5 and TRBJ2-7, with 13 bases lining up with TRBD2. The J call is uncertain, as TRBJ2-5 better fits the DNA end. This CDR3 has 14 residues. Germline loops: CDR1 MNHEY, CDR2 SVGAGI. Here the CDR3 DNA reads TGTGCCAGCAGAACTAGCGGGAGGGTTGAGACCCAGTACTTC. Protein product: CASRTSGRVETQYF.

CDR3 sequence: CASSPTGGHYGYTF. The CDR3 DNA reads TGTGCCAGCAGTCCTACAGGGGGCCACTATGGCTACACCTTC. The chain links TRBV3-1 to TRBJ1-2; 9 nucleotides align to TRBD1. With V trimmed by 6 bases and J by 3 bases, 5 bases remained unmatched. The CDR3 totals 14 residues. Germline V gene data show CDR1 as LGHDT and CDR2 as YNNKEL (reference sequence).

The chain uses TRBV7-9 and TRBJ2-7; TRBD1 aligns across 10 bases. The CDR3 spans 15 residues. The V gene end was trimmed by 5 bases and the J gene end by 6 bases; junction bases not matched to a gene: 10. Looked up from germline, CDR1 is SEHNR and CDR2 is FQNEAQ (reference sequence). The CDR3 loop reads CASSPKDRGKVEQYF. The CDR3 DNA sequence: TGTGCCAGCAGCCCCAAGGACAGGGGGAAGGTCGAGCAGTACTTC.

The rearrangement uses TRBV29-1 and TRBJ1-1; D is unclear. V lost 5 bases and J 0 bases, leaving 4 bases between the germline ends. CDR1 SQVTM and CDR2 ANQGSEA come from the germline V gene. The CDR3 spans 11 residues. The CDR3 region has the DNA TGCAGCGTTCTTTTGAACACTGAAGCTTTCTTT. Amino acid sequence: CSVLLNTEAFF.

V and J are TRBV12-3 or TRBV12-4 and TRBJ2-5, with TRBD2 identical over 9 bases. The J segment lost 1 base and the V segment lost 5 bases, leaving 8 bases of the junction unmatched. The CDR3 is made up of 16 amino acids. CDR3 sequence (DNA): TGTGCCAGCAGTCTGGCCCTTAGCGGGAGCCAAGAGACCCAGTACTTC. Its translation is CASSLALSGSQETQYF.

This chain uses TRBV3-1 with TRBJ2-3, with D perhaps assigned TRBD1 or TRBD2 (6 bases each). CDR1 is LGHDT and CDR2 is YNNKEL in the germline V gene (reference sequence). The germline V and J ends were trimmed by 0 bases and 13 bases, with 14 bases remaining between them. The CDR3 loop spans 13 amino acids. The CDR3 DNA reads as TGTGCCAGCAGCCAAGAAGGGGGGCAGGCGGAGTATTTT. Residues: CASSQEGGQAEYF.

The chain is built from TRBV5-4 and TRBJ2-7; 8 bases line up with TRBD1. Germline loops: CDR1 SGHNT, CDR2 YYREEE (reference sequence). The CDR3 totals 16 residues. Unmatched junction bases numbered 11, after V lost 4 bases and J lost 2 bases. In DNA form, the CDR3 reads TGTGCCAGCAGCATAGGAGGACAGGGACAAACCTACGAGCAGTACTTC. Translation gives CASSIGGQGQTYEQYF.

This clonotype has more than one count but fewer than ten. V and J are TRBV5-1 and TRBJ2-1; D tentatively reads TRBD1 or TRBD2 (5 bases each). Germline lookup yields CDR1 SGHRS and CDR2 YFSETQ. The ends were cut back, 6 bases at V and 6 bases at J, with 13 bases in the middle. The CDR3 loop spans 13 amino acids. CDR3 bases: TGCGCCAGCACTTTAAGGGGAGTCAATGAGCAGTTCTTC. Amino acids: CASTLRGVNEQFF.

V is TRBV9 and J is TRBJ2-1, with 16 nucleotides matching TRBD2. CDR1 SGDLS and CDR2 YYNGEE come from the germline V gene. Trimming removed 4 bases from V and 7 bases from J; junction bases left unmatched: 20. The CDR3 sequence is 21 residues long. CDR3 region: CASSSNQFSGTSGGAINEQFF. Written as DNA, the CDR3 is TGTGCCAGCAGCTCAAACCAATTCTCCGGGACTAGCGGGGGGGCCATAAATGAGCAGTTCTTC. Supplemented by reference TRBV9 and TRBJ2-1, the full variable domain reads DSGVTQTPKHLITATGQRVTLRCSPRSGDLSVYWYQQSLDQGLQFLIQYYNGEERAKGNILERFSAQQFPDLHSELNLSSLELGDSALYFCASSSNQFSGTSGGAINEQFFGPGTRLTVL.

The rearrangement joins TRBV10-3 to TRBJ2-1; 9 positions agree with TRBD1. J was trimmed by 3 bases and V by 10 bases; bases with no gene match: 7. The CDR3 contains 14 residues. Looked up from germline, CDR1 is ENHRY and CDR2 is SYGVKD. The CDR3 DNA sequence: TGTGCCACCTCGGACAGGGGAGGCTACAATGAGCAGTTCTTC. Its protein is CATSDRGGYNEQFF.

CDR3 sequence (DNA): TGTGCCAGCAGTCCTTGGGGCGGGGGGCAAGTGCAGTACTTC. Translation: CASSPWGGGQVQYF. This chain connects TRBV6-5 to TRBJ2-4, with TRBD2 matching 8 bases. The J segment lost 13 bases and the V segment lost 5 bases, leaving 13 bases of the junction unmatched. The CDR3 is 14 residues long. Germline CDR1 MNHEY, CDR2 SVGAGI.

CDR3 in amino acids: CSVSDRAHEQYF. The DNA for the CDR3 is TGCAGCGTTTCGGACAGGGCCCACGAGCAGTACTTC. The V and J genes are TRBV29-1 and TRBJ2-7; 8 bases are shared with TRBD1. Looked up from germline, CDR1 is SQVTM and CDR2 is ANQGSEA. CDR3 length equals 12 residues. With V trimmed by 5 bases and J by 5 bases, 5 bases remained unmatched.

The chain has TRBV20-1 and TRBJ2-7; tentative D call: TRBD2 (6 bases). Per the germline V gene, CDR1 is DFQATT and CDR2 is SNEGSKA (reference sequence). This CDR3 has 18 amino acids. The germline V and J ends were trimmed by 6 bases and 4 bases, with 31 bases remaining between them. The CDR3 region has the DNA TGCAGTGCAAATAACCGGGACTTGATCCCCTCTTTGGGGTACGAGCAGTACTTC. This codes for CSANNRDLIPSLGYEQYF.

The chain links TRBV9 to TRBJ2-1; 7 positions match TRBD2. The CDR3 consists of 15 residues. V was clipped by 6 bases and J by 4 bases; unmatched bases: 10. Germline V gives CDR1 SGDLS, CDR2 YYNGEE. In DNA, the CDR3 is TGTGCCAGCACCACCTCGGGCGGGGGTTACAATGAGCAGTTCTTC. Translation: CASTTSGGGYNEQFF. Filled out from reference TRBV9 and TRBJ2-1, the complete variable domain reads DSGVTQTPKHLITATGQRVTLRCSPRSGDLSVYWYQQSLDQGLQFLIQYYNGEERAKGNILERFSAQQFPDLHSELNLSSLELGDSALYFCASTTSGGGYNEQFFGPGTRLTVL.